A single sample gave rise to the 8 T cell receptor beta chains below, sequenced in a study of beta chain features in type 1 diabetes. Findings and limits, study-wide: TCRB CDR3s were moderately but significantly shorter in Type 1 diabetes patients in all four CD4+ subsets.

For these receptors, no antigen is known. The entirety of the isolated RNA underwent reverse transcription, so expressed TCRB transcripts were sequenced. Libraries were prepared by immunoSEQ multiplex PCR; TCRdb keeps only in-frame clonotypes and omits some of them. This sample has tens of thousands of clones, with around three fifths found just once. The sequencing input was stem cell memory CD4+ T cells from blood. These receptors all come from a man younger than 35 with type 1 diabetes.

V gene TRBV6-5 combines with J gene TRBJ1-4; 9 bases agree with TRBD1. The CDR3 contains 15 residues. CDR1 and CDR2 (germline): MNHEY, SVGAGI. The V and J ends lost 7 bases and 3 bases, in that order; junction bases with no gene match: 6. The CDR3 DNA follows: TGTGCCAGCAACAAACAGGGGGCGTCTAATGAAAAACTGTTTTTT. This encodes CASNKQGASNEKLFF.

This clone was observed a few times. The genes are TRBV11-1 and TRBJ2-1; maybe TRBD1 (5 bases). Germline assignment: CDR1 SGHAT and CDR2 FQDESV (reference sequence). Trimming took 5 bases from V and 4 from J, leaving 9 bases between them. CDR3 length equals 13 residues. CDR3 sequence (DNA): TGTGCCAGCAGCCGAAGACAGTACAATGAGCAGTTCTTC. Its protein is CASSRRQYNEQFF.

V and J are TRBV7-2 and TRBJ1-2, with D unclear. This CDR3 comprises 14 residues. From germline, CDR1 is SGHTA and CDR2 FQGNSA. The ends were cut back, 8 bases at V and 5 bases at J, with 18 bases in the middle. The CDR3 is CASATVMGGYGYTF. CDR3 sequence (DNA): TGTGCCAGCGCGACCGTAATGGGAGGGTATGGCTACACCTTC.

This clone has a single count. The chain joins TRBV28 to TRBJ1-2; TRBD1 aligns across 7 bases. Germline V gene lookup returns CDR1 MDHEN and CDR2 SYDVKM. There are 13 residues in the CDR3. The V and J ends lost 9 bases and 2 bases, in that order; junction bases with no gene match: 6. Here the CDR3 reads CASMTGTNYGYTF. The CDR3 bases are TGTGCCAGTATGACAGGGACCAACTATGGCTACACCTTC.

The chain joins TRBV7-2 to TRBJ2-3, with 9 bases matching TRBD2. Germline values: CDR1 SGHTA, CDR2 FQGNSA. The J segment lost 2 bases and the V segment lost 0 bases, leaving 9 bases of the junction unmatched. The CDR3 runs 18 residues. CDR3 in DNA: TGTGCCAGCAGCTTAGCGAGGGGGGCTAGCGGGGCCACAGATACGCAGTATTTT. Amino acid sequence: CASSLARGASGATDTQYF.

The CDR3: CASSLIAGRGERQYF. The CDR3 nucleotides read TGCGCCAGCAGCTTGATAGCCGGGAGGGGGGAGAGGCAGTACTTC. The genes are TRBV5-1 and TRBJ2-7, with 8 bases identical to TRBD2. The CDR3 totals 15 residues. Per germline, CDR1 SGHRS and CDR2 YFSETQ. V dropped 1 base and J dropped 9; count of bases not matched to a gene: 12.

The chain has TRBV10-2 and TRBJ1-2, with D perhaps TRBD1 (5 bases). CDR3 length: 13 amino acids. The germline V gene encodes CDR1 WSHSY and CDR2 SAAADI. V was shortened by 11 bases and J by 5 bases, with 18 bases between the two germline ends. The CDR3 protein is CASRGWTAYGYTF. As DNA, the CDR3 is TGCGCCTCCCGGGGGTGGACGGCATATGGCTACACCTTC.

The chain uses TRBV30 and TRBJ2-1, with D maybe TRBD1 (6 bases). Germline V gives CDR1 GTSNPN, CDR2 SVGIG (reference sequence). The CDR3 sequence is 13 residues long. V dropped 2 bases and J dropped 9 bases, with 14 bases sitting between them. CDR3 nucleotides: TGTGCCTGGAGTCGGACGAGCAGGGGTGAGCAGTTCTTC. It translates to CAWSRTSRGEQFF. Using reference TRBV30 and TRBJ2-1 for the parts outside the CDR3, the full variable domain is SQTIHQWPATLVQPVGSPLSLECTVEGTSNPNLYWYRQAAGRGLQLLFYSVGIGQISSEVPQNLSASRPQDRQFILSSKKLLLSDSGFYLCAWSRTSRGEQFFGPGTRLTVL.